These 20 T cell receptor beta chains originate from one sample sequenced in a study of shared clonotypes between healthy human individuals. Assay used: immunoSEQ multiplex PCR; TCRdb lists only in-frame clones, some missing. The sample consists of about 870,000 clones, 85% to 95% of them appearing once. CD45RO-negative, CCR7-positively selected cells formed the naive CD8 fraction, excluding terminally differentiated effector memory CD45RA+ cells. The source material was naive CD8+ T cells sorted from blood. The receptors were gathered from a man younger than 45 in good health.

The CDR3 reads CASSLGLADYEQYF. CDR3 DNA: TGTGCCAGCAGTTTGGGGCTAGCAGATTACGAGCAGTACTTC. V gene TRBV28 combines with J gene TRBJ2-7, with D tentatively TRBD1 or TRBD2 (5 bases each). CDR3 length: 14 residues. V gave up 3 bases and J gave up 4 bases, with 13 bases separating them. Germline CDR1 is MDHEN and CDR2 is SYDVKM.

In this sample, this clone turned up once. At the DNA level, this CDR3 is encoded by other sequences in the same sample as well. The chain links TRBV5-4 to TRBJ2-7; no clear D. CDR1 is SGHNT, CDR2 YYREEE, per germline (reference sequence). The CDR3 is 14 residues long. Trimming took off 2 bases at V and 0 bases at J, with 9 bases between the two ends. The CDR3 DNA reads as TGTGCCAGCAGCTTAGGCAGCAGCTCCTACGAGCAGTACTTC. It codes for CASSLGSSSYEQYF. The whole variable domain, remainder taken from reference TRBV5-4 and TRBJ2-7, is ETGVTQSPTHLIKTRGQQVTLRCSSQSGHNTVSWYQQALGQGPQFIFQYYREEENGRGNFPPRFSGLQFPNYSSELNVNALELDDSALYLCASSLGSSSYEQYFGPGTRLTVT.

V and J are TRBV7-2 and TRBJ2-5; TRBD2 matches at 9 bases. The better agreement between TRBJ2-7 and the DNA end casts doubt on the J call. Germline V lookup: CDR1 SGHTA, CDR2 FQGNSA. CDR3 length: 16 residues. In DNA, the CDR3 is TGTGCCAGCAGTATTACCCCTAGCGGGATACGGGGCGAGCAGTACTTC. Amino acid sequence: CASSITPSGIRGEQYF.

Comments on this clone: This sample includes further DNA sequences coding for the same CDR3. V and J are TRBV9 and TRBJ2-7, with 12 bases identical to TRBD2. J was trimmed by 5 bases and V by 0 bases; bases with no gene match: 0. The germline gives CDR1 SGDLS, CDR2 YYNGEE. The CDR3 length is 14 residues. CDR3 nucleotide sequence: TGTGCCAGCAGCGTAGGGACTAGCGGGGACGAGCAGTACTTC. Residues: CASSVGTSGDEQYF.

V and J are TRBV6-5 and TRBJ2-5, with D tentatively TRBD1 or TRBD2 (5 bases each). The V and J ends lost 5 bases and 1 base respectively, with 11 bases between them. The germline CDR1 and CDR2 sequences are MNHEY and SVGAGI. This CDR3 has 14 residues. For the CDR3, the DNA is TGTGCCAGCAGTCACCAGGGACCCCAAGAGACCCAGTACTTC. Amino acids: CASSHQGPQETQYF.

V is TRBV29-1 and J is TRBJ2-1; 10 positions agree with TRBD1. Germline trimming cut 3 bases from V and 8 bases from J; bases unmatched to any gene: 10. Germline CDR1 is SQVTM and CDR2 is ANQGSEA. The CDR3 consists of 15 residues. CDR3 nucleotide sequence: TGCAGCGTTGAGAACCGGGACAGGGGAGAGGATGAGCAGTTCTTC. Amino acid sequence: CSVENRDRGEDEQFF.

V is TRBV4-1 and J is TRBJ1-1, with 12 bases that match TRBD1. After removal of 4 bases from V and 3 bases from J, the junction contained 6 bases not matched to a gene. Germline loops: CDR1 MGHRA, CDR2 YSYEKL. CDR3 length: 16 amino acids. The CDR3 DNA reads as TGCGCCAGCAGCCCCGGGACAGGGGGCTGGGACACTGAAGCTTTCTTT. Protein product: CASSPGTGGWDTEAFF.

This sequence joins TRBV11-3 and TRBJ2-1; no clear D. From germline, CDR1 is SGHNT and CDR2 YENEEA. V lost 2 bases to trimming and J lost 3 bases, with 17 bases between them. The CDR3 has 17 residues. CDR3 protein: CASSLKYPGSSYNEQFF. CDR3 sequence (DNA): TGTGCCAGCAGCTTAAAGTATCCAGGATCTAGCTACAATGAGCAGTTCTTC.

The chain combines TRBV27 with TRBJ2-7; D is perhaps TRBD1 or TRBD2 (5 bases each). Germline CDR1 and CDR2: MNHEY and SMNVEV (reference sequence). This CDR3 spans 15 amino acids. Trimming removed 4 bases at V and 3 bases at J, with 16 bases between. The CDR3 nucleotides are TGTGCCAGCAGTTGGGGGATTGGGCAGAGCTACGAGCAGTACTTC. This sequence encodes CASSWGIGQSYEQYF.

This clone was seen once. This CDR3 is CASSLVKQGAEQYF. For the CDR3, the DNA is TGTGCCAGCAGTTTAGTGAAACAGGGGGCGGAGCAGTACTTC. The chain carries TRBV28 and TRBJ2-7; 9 nucleotides match TRBD1. The germline V gene has CDR1 MDHEN and CDR2 SYDVKM. The CDR3 has 14 residues. J was trimmed by 7 bases and V by 2 bases; bases with no gene match: 6.

This sequence joins TRBV25-1 and TRBJ2-1, with a possible D match to TRBD1 (8 bases). The ends were cut back, 8 bases at V and 1 base at J, with 18 bases in the middle. The CDR3 is 16 residues long. CDR1 is MGHDK, CDR2 SYGVNS, per germline. CDR3 sequence reads: CASGGGQADSYNEQFF. The CDR3 nucleotides read TGTGCCAGCGGGGGGGGACAGGCTGATTCCTACAATGAGCAGTTCTTC.

The V call is TRBV27, the J call TRBJ2-1; TRBD2 is a possible D gene (5 bases). Looked up from germline, CDR1 is MNHEY and CDR2 is SMNVEV (reference sequence). The CDR3 runs to 15 residues. V lost 4 bases to trimming and J lost 2 bases, with 12 bases between them. The CDR3 loop reads CASSSPGVPYNEQFF. DNA of the CDR3: TGTGCCAGCAGTTCTCCCGGGGTCCCCTACAATGAGCAGTTCTTC.

The rearrangement joins TRBV5-1 to TRBJ2-5; 14 nucleotides align to TRBD2. This CDR3 contains 15 residues. Germline V CDR1 and CDR2: SGHRS, YFSETQ. Trimming took 3 bases from V and 5 from J; bases not matched to a gene: 3. The CDR3 DNA follows: TGCGCCAGCAGCTGGGGACTAGCGGGAGAGGAGACCCAGTACTTC. This codes for CASSWGLAGEETQYF.

In its sample, this clone was seen once. DNA of the CDR3: TGCGCCAGTCGGACTAGCGAGAGCTCCTACAATGAGCAGTTCTTC. Protein sequence: CASRTSESSYNEQFF. The chain links TRBV10-2 to TRBJ2-1, with TRBD2 matching 9 bases. The V gene end was trimmed by 9 bases and the J gene end by 0 bases; junction bases not matched to a gene: 6. Germline V gives CDR1 WSHSY, CDR2 SAAADI. The CDR3 runs to 15 residues.

V and J are TRBV27 and TRBJ1-2, with D unclear. This CDR3 region has 16 residues. Per the germline V gene, CDR1 is MNHEY and CDR2 is SMNVEV (reference sequence). Trimming cost V 4 bases and J 3 bases, with 18 bases left between them. CDR3 in DNA: TGTGCCAGCAGTTCTAGAATCGGGCGGGCAGACTATGGCTACACCTTC. As protein: CASSSRIGRADYGYTF.

The V and J genes are TRBV15 and TRBJ1-2; no firm D call. Germline assignment: CDR1 LNHNV and CDR2 YYDKDF (reference sequence). Trimming pared 0 bases from V and 3 bases from J, leaving 11 bases between. CDR3 length: 15 amino acids. The CDR3 here is CATSRDQEGDYGYTF. The CDR3 DNA is TGTGCCACCAGCAGAGATCAAGAAGGAGACTATGGCTACACCTTC.

The chain couples TRBV18 to TRBJ2-1; D remains unclear. Trimming stripped 3 bases from V and 9 bases from J, with 9 bases between. Looked up from germline, CDR1 is KGHSH and CDR2 is LQKENI. The CDR3 has 12 residues. DNA for the CDR3: TGTGCCAGCTCACCGACGCCAGGTGAGCAGTTCTTC. This encodes CASSPTPGEQFF.

The V call is TRBV7-9, the J call TRBJ2-1; 8 bases are shared with TRBD2. V was clipped by 3 bases and J by 4 bases; unmatched bases: 11. CDR1 is SEHNR, CDR2 FQNEAQ, per germline (reference sequence). This CDR3 has 17 amino acids. This CDR3 reads CASSLSPGLEGYNEQFF. CDR3 bases: TGTGCCAGCAGCTTGTCCCCGGGACTAGAGGGATACAATGAGCAGTTCTTC.

DNA of the CDR3: TGTGCCAGCATAGGCGCAGGACTGTCCTACGAGCAGTACTTC. Encoded protein: CASIGAGLSYEQYF. The chain links TRBV28 to TRBJ2-7, with D perhaps TRBD2 (5 bases). This CDR3 contains 14 residues. CDR1 and CDR2 from the germline V gene are MDHEN and SYDVKM. V shed 7 bases and J shed 1 base, with 14 bases lying between them.

The chain uses TRBV27 and TRBJ2-1; TRBD2 is a possible D gene (5 bases). The CDR3 consists of 12 residues. Trimming stripped 9 bases from V and 9 bases from J, with 15 bases between. CDR1 is MNHEY and CDR2 is SMNVEV in the germline V gene (reference sequence). This CDR3 is CASGGLASEQFF. CDR3 DNA sequence: TGTGCCAGTGGTGGACTGGCAAGTGAGCAGTTCTTC.